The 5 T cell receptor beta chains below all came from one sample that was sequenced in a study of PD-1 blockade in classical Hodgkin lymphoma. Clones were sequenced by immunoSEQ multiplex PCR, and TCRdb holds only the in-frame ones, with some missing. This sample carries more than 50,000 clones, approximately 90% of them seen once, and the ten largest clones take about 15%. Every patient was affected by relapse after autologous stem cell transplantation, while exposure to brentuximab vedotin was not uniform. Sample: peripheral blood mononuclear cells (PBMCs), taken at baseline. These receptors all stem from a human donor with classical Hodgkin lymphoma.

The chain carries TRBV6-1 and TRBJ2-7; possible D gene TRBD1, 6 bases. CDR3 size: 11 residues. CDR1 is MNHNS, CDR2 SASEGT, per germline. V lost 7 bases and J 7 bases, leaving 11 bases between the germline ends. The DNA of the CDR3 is TGTGCCAGCAATGGACAGCATGAGCAGTACTTC. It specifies CASNGQHEQYF.

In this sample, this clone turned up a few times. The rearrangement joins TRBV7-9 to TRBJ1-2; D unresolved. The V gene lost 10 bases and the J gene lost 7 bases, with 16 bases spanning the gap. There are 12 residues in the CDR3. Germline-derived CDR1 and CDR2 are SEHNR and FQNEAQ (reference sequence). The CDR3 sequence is CANDHARGGYTF. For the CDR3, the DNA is TGTGCCAACGACCATGCTCGTGGTGGCTACACCTTC.

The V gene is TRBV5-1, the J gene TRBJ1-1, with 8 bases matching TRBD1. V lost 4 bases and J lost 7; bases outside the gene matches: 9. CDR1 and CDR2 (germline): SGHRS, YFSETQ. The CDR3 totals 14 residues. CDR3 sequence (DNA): TGCGCCAGCAGCGCGACCGGGACAGGACGTGAAGCTTTCTTT. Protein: CASSATGTGREAFF.

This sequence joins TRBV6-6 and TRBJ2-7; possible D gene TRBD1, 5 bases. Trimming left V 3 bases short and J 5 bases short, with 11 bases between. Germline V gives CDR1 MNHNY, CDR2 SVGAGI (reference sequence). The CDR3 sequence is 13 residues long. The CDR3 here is CASSYHRSNEQYF. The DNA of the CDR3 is TGTGCCAGCAGTTATCACAGGAGTAACGAGCAGTACTTC.

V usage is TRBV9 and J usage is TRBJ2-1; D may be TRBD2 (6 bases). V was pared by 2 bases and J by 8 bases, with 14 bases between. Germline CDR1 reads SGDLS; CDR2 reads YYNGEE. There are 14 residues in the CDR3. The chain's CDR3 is CASSVGGSSYEQFF. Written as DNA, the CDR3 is TGTGCCAGCAGCGTTGGGGGGTCTTCGTATGAGCAGTTCTTC.